Listed below are T cell receptor beta chains from one sample, sequenced in a study of cytomegalovirus exposure and HLA in healthy donors. Sequencing used immunoSEQ multiplex PCR; TCRdb keeps in-frame clones, though not all of them. The sample includes 220,000 or so clones, around nine tenths of them seen just once. The sequenced sample consisted of PBMCs. Every receptor here comes from a young woman in good health and CMV-seronegative. Both conserved end residues are part of each CDR3. D genes are given only for firm matches. Not every row has a clone size; where given, it reads once, few, many or a size class.

.,TRBJ1-1,.,TRBV6-6,TGTGCCAGCAGCCAAGTTGGGCACACTGAAGCTTTCTTT,CASSQVGHTEAFF
once,TRBJ1-1,.,TRBV6-6,TGTGCCAGCAGTTACACCAGGTCCATGAACACTGAAGCTTTCTTT,CASSYTRSMNTEAFF
.,TRBJ2-5,TRBD2,TRBV28,TGTGCCAGCAGTGTAGGACTAGCGCCGCGGACCCAGTACTTC,CASSVGLAPRTQYF
.,TRBJ2-3,TRBD2,TRBV19,TGTGCCAGTAGCCCGCTCCGGGAGGGGCCAGATACGCAGTATTTT,CASSPLREGPDTQYF
.,TRBJ1-1,TRBD1,TRBV12-5,TGTGCTAGTGGTACCGGGACAGGGGGCCGCTCGAACACTGAAGCTTTCTTT,CASGTGTGGRSNTEAFF
few,TRBJ1-1,.,TRBV28,TGTGCCAGCAGGGGGCGCACGGACACTGAAGCTTTCTTT,CASRGRTDTEAFF
.,TRBJ2-7,TRBD1,TRBV9,TGTGCCAGCAGCCCTTGGACAGGCGCGTACGAGCAGTACTTC,CASSPWTGAYEQYF
.,TRBJ2-3,.,TRBV29-1,TGCAGCGTTGTAACCGACACCGCTGGGACGCAGTATTTT,CSVVTDTAGTQYF
.,TRBJ2-1,TRBD2,TRBV29-1,TGCAGCGCACTAGCGGGAGGGTCCAATGAGCAGTTCTTC,CSALAGGSNEQFF
.,TRBJ2-5,TRBD2,TRBV11-2,TGTGCCAGCAGCTTAGATTCAGCGGGAGGGGAGACCCAGTACTTC,CASSLDSAGGETQYF
once,TRBJ2-5,TRBD2,TRBV30,TGTGCCTGGAGTGTACACCCCGGGGGGGAGACCCAGTACTTC,CAWSVHPGGETQYF
.,TRBJ2-2,.,TRBV7-2,TGTGCCAGCAGCTATGTGGGGCAGTTGCTGAACACCGGGGAGCTGTTTTTT,CASSYVGQLLNTGELFF
.,TRBJ2-1,TRBD2,TRBV9,TGTGCCAGCAGCCCCGGGACTAGTTCTACCGATGAGCAGTTCTTC,CASSPGTSSTDEQFF
once,TRBJ1-1,.,TRBV5-1,TGCGCCAGCAGCCAGAGGGCCCGAGGCGAAGCTTTCTTT,CASSQRARGEAFF
.,TRBJ1-1,.,TRBV19,TGTGCCAGTAGTGCAGGGAGGACTGAAGCTTTCTTT,CASSAGRTEAFF
.,TRBJ2-5,.,TRBV4-1,TGCGCCAGCAGCCAAGATCGTACAGCACAAGAGACCCAGTACTTC,CASSQDRTAQETQYF
.,TRBJ2-2,TRBD2,TRBV28,TGTGCCAGCAGTTTTCGGAGCGGGAGTCCCGGGGAGCTGTTTTTT,CASSFRSGSPGELFF
.,TRBJ1-2,TRBD1,TRBV14,TGTGCCAGCAGCCAAGGGGGACAGGGATATGGCTACACCTTC,CASSQGGQGYGYTF
.,TRBJ1-1,TRBD1,TRBV12-5,TGTGCTAGTGCCACGACGACAGGGAAGAACACTGAAGCTTTCTTT,CASATTTGKNTEAFF
.,TRBJ2-1,.,TRBV28,TGTGCCAGCAGGGTAAGGAGCAATGAGCAGTTCTTC,CASRVRSNEQFF
.,TRBJ1-2,.,TRBV5-4,TGTGCCAGCAGCTTTGAACAGGGTGCATTCTATGGCTACACCTTC,CASSFEQGAFYGYTF
.,TRBJ2-1,TRBD2,TRBV5-4,TGTGCCAGCAGCTTCATAGCGGGAGGTGAGCAGTTCTTC,CASSFIAGGEQFF
.,TRBJ1-2,.,TRBV28,TGTGCCAGCAGCGAGGGACTGGTGGACAACTATGGCTACACCTTC,CASSEGLVDNYGYTF
.,TRBJ1-2,TRBD1,TRBV5-8,TGTGCCAGCAGCCGACAGGGTCCCATCTATGGCTACACCTTC,CASSRQGPIYGYTF
.,TRBJ2-7,.,TRBV11-2,TGTGCCAGCAGCTTCGACGGGGTTGGTAGGGAGCAGTACTTC,CASSFDGVGREQYF
.,TRBJ1-3,.,TRBV6-1,TGTGCCAGCAGTGAAGCCAGGGACACCATATATTTT,CASSEARDTIYF
.,TRBJ1-1,.,TRBV9,TGTGCCAGCAGCTCCCTCAGGGCCCAGAGCACTGAAGCTTTCTTT,CASSSLRAQSTEAFF
.,TRBJ2-2,TRBD2,TRBV29-1,TGCAGCGTTGAGGAGCGGGAGCGAAACACCGGGGAGCTGTTTTTT,CSVEERERNTGELFF
.,TRBJ1-2,.,TRBV23-1,TGCGCCAGCAGTCAATCGGCGGCGCATGCTAACTATGGCTACACCTTC,CASSQSAAHANYGYTF
.,TRBJ2-3,TRBD2,TRBV4-1,TGCGCCAGCAGCCAAGCCGGGACTAGCGGGAGTTCTGTATTCGCGCACACAGATACGCAGTATTTT,CASSQAGTSGSSVFAHTDTQYF
once,TRBJ2-7,TRBD2,TRBV30,TGTGCCTGGAGTGTAGGACTAGCGGGTGAGCAGTACTTC,CAWSVGLAGEQYF
.,TRBJ2-3,TRBD2,TRBV7-2,TGTGCCAGCAGCTTAGAATTTCTTCTAGCGGGAGTCAAAGATACGCAGTATTTT,CASSLEFLLAGVKDTQYF
.,TRBJ1-6,.,TRBV11-1,TGTGCCAGCAGCTTAGCCGGGGGTGAGGATTCACCCCTCCACTTT,CASSLAGGEDSPLHF
.,TRBJ2-2,TRBD2,TRBV29-1,TGCAGCGTTGAGGTAGCGGGATTCGACACCGGGGAGCTGTTTTTT,CSVEVAGFDTGELFF
.,TRBJ1-5,.,TRBV18,TGTGCCAGCTCACCAGGAGGGCAGGCTTGGCAGCCCCAGCATTTT,CASSPGGQAWQPQHF
.,TRBJ1-1,TRBD1,TRBV27,TGTGCCAGCAGTAAGACAGGGACTGAAGCTTTCTTT,CASSKTGTEAFF
once,TRBJ1-2,TRBD1,TRBV6-6,TGTGCCAGCAGACGTGGACAGGGGGATTATGGCTACACCTTC,CASRRGQGDYGYTF
.,TRBJ2-5,.,TRBV29-1,TGCAGCGTTGTAGGTTGGAGCCAAGAGACCCAGTACTTC,CSVVGWSQETQYF
once,TRBJ2-7,.,TRBV5-6,TGTGCCAGCAGCTTGGTACTAGGACCCTACGAGCAGTACTTC,CASSLVLGPYEQYF
.,TRBJ2-7,TRBD2,TRBV5-4,TGTGCCAGCAGGCCAGCGGGATTGGACTACGAGCAGTACTTC,CASRPAGLDYEQYF